This T cell receptor beta chain originates from a study of cytomegalovirus exposure and HLA in healthy donors. The PCR was carried out with 60 Vbeta primers and 13 Jbeta primers. Data came from immunoSEQ multiplex PCR; TCRdb stores just in-frame clones and leaves some out. The sample table includes roughly 60,000 clones. The junction had 7 bases not matched to a gene; V was cut back by 2 bases and J by 7 bases. From germline, CDR1 is MNHNS and CDR2 SASEGT. The length of the CDR3 is 15 residues. The origin of this receptor is a woman in her late teens or twenties in good health and CMV-seronegative. The genes are TRBV6-1 and TRBJ1-2; 10 nucleotides agree with TRBD1. Sequencing used PBMCs. The CDR3 sequence is CASSERGTGDLGYTF. DNA for the CDR3: TGTGCCAGCAGTGAAAGAGGGACAGGGGATCTTGGCTACACCTTC.